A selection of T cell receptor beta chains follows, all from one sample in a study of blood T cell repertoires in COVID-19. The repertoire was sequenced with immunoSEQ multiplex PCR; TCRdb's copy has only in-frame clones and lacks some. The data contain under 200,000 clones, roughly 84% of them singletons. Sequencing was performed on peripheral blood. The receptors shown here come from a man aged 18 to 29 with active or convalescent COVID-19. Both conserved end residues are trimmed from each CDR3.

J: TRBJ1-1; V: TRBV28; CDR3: ASSPTGVLRLNTEAF
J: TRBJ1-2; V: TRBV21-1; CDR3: ASSNRNRGHLPSPNYGYT
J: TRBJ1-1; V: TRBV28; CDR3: ASSLPRSQGLNTEAF
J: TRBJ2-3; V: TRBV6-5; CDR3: ATGTGDTDTQY
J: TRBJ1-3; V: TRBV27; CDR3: ASSWRGQSGNTIY
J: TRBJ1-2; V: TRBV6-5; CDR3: ASSRGVGYGYT
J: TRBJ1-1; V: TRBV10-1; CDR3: ASSESSRYTEAF
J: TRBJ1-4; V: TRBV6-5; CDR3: ASSPNRRTNEKLF
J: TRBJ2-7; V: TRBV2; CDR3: ASKLQGSEQY
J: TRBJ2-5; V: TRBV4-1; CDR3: ASSQDWAGGTSGGMGETQY
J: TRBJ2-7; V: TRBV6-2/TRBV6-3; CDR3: ASSYWRDRVDYEQY
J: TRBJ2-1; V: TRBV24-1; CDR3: ATSQGYEQF
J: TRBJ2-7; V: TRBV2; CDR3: ASGVASSYEQY
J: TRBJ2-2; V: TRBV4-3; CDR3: ASSHRQGATDTGELF
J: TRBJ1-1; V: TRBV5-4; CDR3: ASSLGGSRGEAF
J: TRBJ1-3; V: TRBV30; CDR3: AWSVLRAGNTIY
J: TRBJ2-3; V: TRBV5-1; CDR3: ASSFTGTATASTDTQY
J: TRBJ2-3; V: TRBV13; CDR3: ASSPRDYPNADTQY
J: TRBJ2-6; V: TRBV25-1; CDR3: ASSEWQDNISGANVLT
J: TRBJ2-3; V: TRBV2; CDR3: ASSEQGRDTQY
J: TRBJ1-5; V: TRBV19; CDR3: ARINQDSFSNQPQH
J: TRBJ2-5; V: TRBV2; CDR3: ASSYSGEETQY
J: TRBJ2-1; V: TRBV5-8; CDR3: ASSSGDYYNEQF
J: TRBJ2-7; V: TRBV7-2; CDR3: ASSQTGSSYEQY
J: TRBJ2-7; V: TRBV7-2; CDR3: ASSVGQASYEQY
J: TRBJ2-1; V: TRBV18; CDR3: ASSIFWGGYNEQF
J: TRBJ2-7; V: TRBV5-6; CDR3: ASSPRARGYEQY
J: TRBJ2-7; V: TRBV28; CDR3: ASSFRGISSYEQY
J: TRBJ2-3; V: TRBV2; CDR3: ASRTSGTDTQY
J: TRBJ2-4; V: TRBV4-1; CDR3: ASSQDSASRTKNIQY
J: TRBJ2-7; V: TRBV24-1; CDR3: ATSDSYEQY
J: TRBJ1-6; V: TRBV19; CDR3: ASSSREGQDNSPLH